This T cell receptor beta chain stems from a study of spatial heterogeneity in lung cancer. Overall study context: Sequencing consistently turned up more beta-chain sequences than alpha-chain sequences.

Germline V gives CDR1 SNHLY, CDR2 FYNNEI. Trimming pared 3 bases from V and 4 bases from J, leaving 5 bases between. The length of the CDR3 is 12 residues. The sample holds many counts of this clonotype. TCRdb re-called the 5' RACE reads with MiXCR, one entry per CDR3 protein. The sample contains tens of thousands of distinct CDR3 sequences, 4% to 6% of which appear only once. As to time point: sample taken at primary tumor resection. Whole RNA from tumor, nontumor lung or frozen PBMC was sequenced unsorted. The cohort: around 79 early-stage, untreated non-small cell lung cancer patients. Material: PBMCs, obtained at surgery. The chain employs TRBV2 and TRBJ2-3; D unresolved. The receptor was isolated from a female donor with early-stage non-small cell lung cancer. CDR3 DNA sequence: TGTGCCAGCAGTGATTTCCCAGATACGCAGTATTTT. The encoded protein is CASSDFPDTQYF.